This is a list of T cell receptor beta chains from one sample in a study of post-analysis software for immune sequencing data. In TCRdb, the PCR reads were re-called with MiXCR into one record per CDR3 protein. There are about 380,000 distinct CDR3 sequences in the sample; around 37% occur only once, and 13% lies in the top ten. Source material: blood. These receptors were collected from a girl aged 5 to 17 with multiple sclerosis. Both conserved end residues are trimmed from each CDR3. The order of the fields is D gene, V gene, J gene, CDR3 protein. D genes are given only for firm matches.

>-|TRBV12-3/TRBV12-4|-
ASSLRDTTYNEQY
>-|TRBV20-1|TRBJ1-5
SARPAEGSSGGNQPQH
>-|TRBV20-1|TRBJ2-5
SARRAPQETQY
>TRBD1|TRBV27|TRBJ2-7
ASSLGGQGFILDNYEQY
>-|TRBV9|TRBJ2-1
ASSLGTHSSSYNEQF
>TRBD2|TRBV7-8|TRBJ2-1
ASSSIRTSGVFSNEQF
>TRBD2|TRBV29-1|TRBJ2-3
SGTSGGALTDTQY
>TRBD1|TRBV14|TRBJ2-7
ASSQYLGQAYEQY
>-|TRBV7-3|TRBJ2-3
ASSLGGPANTQY
>-|TRBV10-3|TRBJ2-5
AIGDGAQETQY
>-|TRBV13|TRBJ1-2
ASSLVHPGAYGYT
>-|TRBV29-1|TRBJ2-7
SVFDHSYEQY
>TRBD2|TRBV12-3/TRBV12-4|TRBJ2-1
ASSSTSGGLGREQF
>TRBD1|TRBV5-1|TRBJ2-5
ASANTGGGQETQY
>TRBD2|TRBV5-1|TRBJ2-7
ASSTGTSGSSYEQY
>TRBD1|TRBV6-1|TRBJ2-3
AILDRVTDTQY
>-|TRBV20-1|TRBJ2-3
SASSLSTDTQY
>TRBD2|TRBV6-2/TRBV6-3|TRBJ2-1
ASSFPVSGGARDEQF
>-|TRBV9|TRBJ2-2
ASSVATGTGELF
>-|TRBV6-5|TRBJ2-3
ASSYGDLITDTQY
>-|TRBV19|TRBJ2-7
ASSPRAHSYEQY
>TRBD1|TRBV29-1|TRBJ1-2
SVWGQENYGYT
>TRBD1|TRBV27|TRBJ1-2
ASSWTGGHYGYT
>-|TRBV5-1|TRBJ2-7
ASNSGTAGDEQY
>-|TRBV7-2|TRBJ2-5
ASSSGDSRGETQY
>-|TRBV24-1|TRBJ2-2
ATSDSQTTGELF
>-|TRBV6-4|TRBJ2-3
ASQPGTKERDTQY
>TRBD1|TRBV25-1|TRBJ1-2
TSSGTSTGLGGYT
>-|TRBV5-1|TRBJ2-6
ASSWGRSGANVLT